Each of the 23 T cell receptor beta chains below was sequenced from the same sample in a study of blood T cell repertoires in COVID-19. Method: immunoSEQ multiplex PCR; TCRdb's copy keeps in-frame clones and lacks some. The top ten hold about a quarter of the sample, which has just under 40,000 clones, 75% to 85% seen once. The sample taken for sequencing was peripheral blood. These receptor sequences come from a man between 65 and 79 years old with acute or convalescent COVID-19.

The chain links TRBV19 to TRBJ1-1; 7 positions match TRBD1. V trimming: 5 bases; J trimming: 4 bases; junction bases outside the gene matches: 7. CDR3 length: 14 amino acids. Germline values: CDR1 LNHDA, CDR2 SQIVND (reference sequence). CDR3 loop: CASSLTGVFTEAFF. The CDR3, as DNA: TGTGCCAGTAGTCTCACAGGGGTCTTCACTGAAGCTTTCTTT.

This clone was seen a single time. J is TRBJ1-3 and V is TRBV6-5; TRBD1 agrees at 8 bases. Germline V gene lookup returns CDR1 MNHEY and CDR2 SVGAGI. The V gene end was trimmed by 8 bases and the J gene end by 2 bases; junction bases not matched to a gene: 8. This CDR3 contains 15 residues. DNA of the CDR3: TGTGCCAGCTGGGTTGAACAGGGGGCTGGAAACACCATATATTTT. Translation: CASWVEQGAGNTIYF.

The CDR3 is CASSYSDRGLYEQYF. The DNA for the CDR3 is TGTGCCAGCAGTTACTCAGACAGGGGGCTGTACGAGCAGTACTTC. The rearrangement uses TRBV6-5 and TRBJ2-7; 10 nucleotides match TRBD1. The CDR3 extends over 15 amino acids. Trimming at V came to 0 bases and at J to 4 bases, leaving 3 bases not matched to a gene. Germline lookup yields CDR1 MNHEY and CDR2 SVGAGI.

The chain carries TRBV27 and TRBJ2-7; 10 nucleotides align to TRBD1. The CDR3 loop spans 13 amino acids. CDR1 MNHEY and CDR2 SMNVEV come from the germline V gene (reference sequence). The J segment lost 3 bases and the V segment lost 7 bases, leaving 3 bases of the junction unmatched. CDR3 sequence reads: CASKGQGFYEQYF. The DNA for the CDR3 is TGTGCCAGCAAGGGACAGGGGTTCTACGAGCAGTACTTC.

The rearrangement links TRBV2 to TRBJ2-1; unclear D gene. The CDR3 extends over 15 amino acids. The germline V gene has CDR1 SNHLY and CDR2 FYNNEI. The V gene lost 7 bases and the J gene lost 0 bases, with 13 bases spanning the gap. The CDR3 nucleotides are TGTGCCAGCATTCCGAGCGAGAGCTCCTACAATGAGCAGTTCTTC. Its protein is CASIPSESSYNEQFF.

The chain combines TRBV27 with TRBJ2-1; no reliable D call. Trimming took 4 bases from V and 9 from J, leaving 13 bases between them. Germline values: CDR1 MNHEY, CDR2 SMNVEV (reference sequence). The CDR3 is 13 residues long. CDR3 region: CASSSIDFSEQFF. In DNA form, the CDR3 reads TGTGCCAGCAGTTCGATTGATTTTAGTGAGCAGTTCTTC.

The chain has TRBV15 and TRBJ2-6; a weak D match, TRBD2 (5 bases). Germline CDR1 and CDR2: LNHNV and YYDKDF (reference sequence). The V and J ends lost 6 bases and 3 bases respectively, with 6 bases between them. The CDR3 contains 13 residues. The CDR3 nucleotides are TGTGCCACCAGGGAGGTTGGGGCCAACGTCCTGACTTTC. Its translation is CATREVGANVLTF.

V gene TRBV29-1 combines with J gene TRBJ2-1; possible D gene TRBD2, 5 bases. There are 13 residues in the CDR3. Germline loops: CDR1 SQVTM, CDR2 ANQGSEA. The ends were cut back, 4 bases at V and 0 bases at J, with 7 bases in the middle. In nucleotides, the CDR3 is TGCAGCGTTGGGGAGAGCTCCTACAATGAGCAGTTCTTC. It yields the protein CSVGESSYNEQFF.

The chain has TRBV9 and TRBJ2-2; 14 nucleotides match TRBD2. The CDR3 is 18 residues long. V was clipped by 4 bases and J by 6 bases; unmatched bases: 11. Germline V CDR1 and CDR2: SGDLS, YYNGEE. This CDR3 is CASSPFPGLAGGAGELFF. The CDR3 region has the DNA TGTGCCAGCAGCCCCTTCCCTGGACTAGCGGGAGGTGCCGGGGAGCTGTTTTTT.

This chain connects TRBV4-1 to TRBJ1-5, with D unclear. The CDR3 totals 13 residues. The V gene's germline CDR1 is MGHRA and CDR2 YSYEKL. Trimming pared 0 bases from V and 9 bases from J, leaving 9 bases between. The CDR3 loop is CASSQERERPQHF. The CDR3 coding sequence is TGCGCCAGCAGCCAAGAAAGAGAGCGGCCCCAGCATTTT.

This chain connects TRBV4-1 to TRBJ2-7; 8 bases fit TRBD2. The germline CDR1 and CDR2 sequences are MGHRA and YSYEKL. The CDR3 spans 15 residues. Trimming removed 5 bases from V and 2 bases from J; junction bases left unmatched: 8. The CDR3 reads CASSERSGGTYEQYF. The CDR3 nucleotides are TGCGCCAGCAGCGAGCGCAGCGGGGGAACCTACGAGCAGTACTTC.

This chain joins TRBV10-2 and TRBJ1-1, with TRBD1 matching over 8 bases. The CDR3 runs to 14 residues. Trimming removed 6 bases from V and 1 base from J; junction bases left unmatched: 4. Looked up from germline, CDR1 is WSHSY and CDR2 is SAAADI. The DNA for the CDR3 is TGCGCCAGCAGCTGGACAGGGAGGAACACTGAAGCTTTCTTT. This sequence encodes CASSWTGRNTEAFF.

This chain joins TRBV6-5 and TRBJ1-1; D remains ambiguous. The CDR3 has 15 amino acids. The V gene lost 0 bases and the J gene lost 3 bases, with 11 bases spanning the gap. Germline V gives CDR1 MNHEY, CDR2 SVGAGI. CDR3 nucleotides: TGTGCCAGCAGTTACTCGTATCTGGGAGACACTGAAGCTTTCTTT. Protein sequence: CASSYSYLGDTEAFF.

This clone has just one count. The V and J genes are TRBV28 and TRBJ2-3, with TRBD2 matching over 14 bases. Germline CDR1 and CDR2: MDHEN and SYDVKM. The J segment lost 3 bases and the V segment lost 4 bases, leaving 6 bases of the junction unmatched. This CDR3 region has 17 residues. CDR3 amino acids: CASSWGGTSGRTDTQYF. Written as DNA, the CDR3 is TGTGCCAGCAGTTGGGGTGGGACTAGCGGGAGAACAGATACGCAGTATTTT.

V and J are TRBV18 and TRBJ1-1; 7 positions agree with TRBD1. The CDR3 has 15 residues. Per germline, CDR1 KGHSH and CDR2 LQKENI. The ends lost 0 bases at V and 1 base at J; junction bases unmatched: 2. The CDR3 DNA sequence: TGTGCCAGCTCACCACCTTCAGGGGGGAACACTGAAGCTTTCTTT. Translating gives CASSPPSGGNTEAFF.

This clone appeared a single time. V is TRBV19 and J is TRBJ2-2, with a possible D match to TRBD1 (6 bases). V was shortened by 5 bases and J by 1 base, with 8 bases between the two germline ends. The CDR3 runs to 14 residues. Germline-derived CDR1 and CDR2 are LNHDA and SQIVND (reference sequence). CDR3 amino acids: CASSPQGNTGELFF. The DNA for the CDR3 is TGTGCCAGTAGTCCACAGGGGAACACCGGGGAGCTGTTTTTT. Supplemented by reference TRBV19 and TRBJ2-2, the full variable domain reads DGGITQSPKYLFRKEGQNVTLSCEQNLNHDAMYWYRQDPGQGLRLIYYSQIVNDFQKGDIAEGYSVSREKKESFPLTVTSAQKNPTAFYLCASSPQGNTGELFFGEGSRLTVL.

The rearrangement joins TRBV9 to TRBJ1-2, with a possible D match to TRBD1 (5 bases). Trimming took 0 bases from V and 2 from J, leaving 11 bases between them. The CDR3 length is 15 residues. CDR1 and CDR2 (germline): SGDLS, YYNGEE. Written as DNA, the CDR3 is TGTGCCAGCAGCGTAGATGACAGCTCAAACTATGGCTACACCTTC. Amino acids: CASSVDDSSNYGYTF.

The J gene is TRBJ2-1, the V gene TRBV7-2, with a tentative D call TRBD2 (5 bases). CDR1 and CDR2 from the germline V gene are SGHTA and FQGNSA. CDR3 length equals 15 residues. Trimming shortened V by 0 bases and J by 7 bases, and 13 bases separated the two germline ends. For the CDR3, the DNA is TGTGCCAGCAGCTTAGCGCGCCTAGCAGGAAATGAGCAGTTCTTC. Protein: CASSLARLAGNEQFF.

This chain uses TRBV5-6 with TRBJ1-5; TRBD1 agrees at 7 bases. Germline V CDR1 and CDR2: SGHDT, YYEEEE. The CDR3 spans 14 residues. Trimming cost V 0 bases and J 11 bases; bases outside gene matches: 8. The CDR3 DNA reads as TGTGCCAGCAGCTTGGAGGGGGCGGGCGGAACCCAGCATTTT. It yields the protein CASSLEGAGGTQHF.

This chain joins TRBV11-2 and TRBJ1-6, with unresolved D. The CDR3 runs to 14 residues. CDR1 is SGHAT, CDR2 FQNNGV, per germline. V lost 3 bases and J lost 8, with 11 bases in between. As DNA, the CDR3 is TGTGCCAGCAGCTTGAGCAGGATATATTCACCCCTCCACTTT. Encoded protein: CASSLSRIYSPLHF.

This chain's CDR3 is CASRLGGTSGSYEQYF. The CDR3, as DNA: TGTGCCAGTAGACTTGGAGGGACTAGCGGGTCCTACGAGCAGTACTTC. The gene calls are TRBV19 and TRBJ2-7, with 12 nucleotides matching TRBD2. CDR1 is LNHDA and CDR2 is SQIVND in the germline V gene (reference sequence). V lost 6 bases to trimming and J lost 1 base; unmatched junction nucleotides: 7. This CDR3 region has 16 residues. The entire variable domain, with the rest obtained from reference TRBV19 and TRBJ2-7, is as follows: DGGITQSPKYLFRKEGQNVTLSCEQNLNHDAMYWYRQDPGQGLRLIYYSQIVNDFQKGDIAEGYSVSREKKESFPLTVTSAQKNPTAFYLCASRLGGTSGSYEQYFGPGTRLTVT.

This chain links TRBV4-1 with TRBJ2-5; D is uncertain. The V gene lost 4 bases and the J gene lost 5 bases, with 14 bases spanning the gap. Germline assignment: CDR1 MGHRA and CDR2 YSYEKL. The CDR3 covers 14 residues. CDR3 coding DNA: TGCGCCAGCAGCCCCCTGAGGCATGGGGAGACCCAGTACTTC. Encoded protein: CASSPLRHGETQYF.

By share, this clone ranks as medium-sized (0.01 to 0.1%). This sequence joins TRBV9 and TRBJ2-7, with 7 bases fitting TRBD1. The CDR3 is 14 amino acids. Germline V gives CDR1 SGDLS, CDR2 YYNGEE. V gave up 0 bases and J gave up 5 bases; unmatched junction bases: 5. As DNA, the CDR3 is TGTGCCAGCAGCGTAGGAGGGGGCTACGACGAGCAGTACTTC. Its protein is CASSVGGGYDEQYF.